This T cell receptor (beta chain) emerged from a study of PD-1 blockade in classical Hodgkin lymphoma. Whole-study findings and limits: Those achieving complete response showed baseline diversity like newly diagnosed patients. What caused the repertoire differences, perhaps disease activity or prior therapy, remains undefined.

Sequenced by immunoSEQ multiplex PCR; TCRdb stores in-frame clones only, minus some. The sample lists 130,000 to 150,000 clones; just under 80% were seen once. CDR1 is KGHSH, CDR2 LQKENI, per germline. The ends were cut back, 2 bases at V and 0 bases at J, with 8 bases in the middle. The CDR3 consists of 15 residues. Brentuximab vedotin exposure varied, and every patient relapsed after autologous stem cell transplantation. Patients reached a best response of complete response, partial response or progressive disease. In its sample, this clone was seen many times. Its cognate antigen is unknown. The chain uses TRBV18 and TRBJ2-1; perhaps TRBD2 as D (5 bases). This clonotype was sampled from a human donor with classical Hodgkin lymphoma. The sample in question was peripheral blood mononuclear cells (PBMCs), obtained before the second cycle of nivolumab. The CDR3 spells CASSPERVSYNEQFF. In DNA form, the CDR3 reads TGTGCCAGCTCACCAGAGAGGGTCTCCTACAATGAGCAGTTCTTC.